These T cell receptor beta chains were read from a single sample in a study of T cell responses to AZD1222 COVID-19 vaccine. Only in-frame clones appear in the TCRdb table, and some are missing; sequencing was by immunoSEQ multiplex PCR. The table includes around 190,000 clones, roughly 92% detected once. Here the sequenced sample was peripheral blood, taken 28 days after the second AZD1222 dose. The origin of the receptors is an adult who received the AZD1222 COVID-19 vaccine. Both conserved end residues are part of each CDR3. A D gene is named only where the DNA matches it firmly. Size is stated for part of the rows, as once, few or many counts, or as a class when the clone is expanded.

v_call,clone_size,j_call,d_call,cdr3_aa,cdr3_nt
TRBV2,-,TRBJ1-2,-,CASIPEAVGTNYGYTF,TGTGCCAGCATCCCGGAGGCGGTGGGGACTAACTATGGCTACACCTTC
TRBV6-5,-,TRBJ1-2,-,CASSPGYYGYTF,TGTGCCAGCAGCCCAGGGTACTATGGCTACACCTTC
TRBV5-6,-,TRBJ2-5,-,CASSLAETQYF,TGTGCCAGCAGCTTGGCGGAGACCCAGTACTTC
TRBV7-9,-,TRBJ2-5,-,CASSLASTVTQETQYF,TGTGCCAGCAGCTTAGCGTCTACAGTTACTCAAGAGACCCAGTACTTC
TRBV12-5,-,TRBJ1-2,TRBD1,CASGLVNRGGYTF,TGTGCTAGTGGTTTGGTTAACAGGGGCGGCTACACCTTC
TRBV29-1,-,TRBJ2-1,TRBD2,CSVARGTSGTYNEQFF,TGCAGCGTTGCCCGCGGGACTAGCGGAACATACAATGAGCAGTTCTTC
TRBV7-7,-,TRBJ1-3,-,CASSLAGPGNTIYF,TGTGCTAGCAGCTTAGCGGGCCCTGGAAACACCATATATTTT
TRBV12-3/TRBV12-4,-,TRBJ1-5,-,CASSQGLSQPQHF,TGTGCCAGCAGCCAGGGTTTAAGTCAGCCCCAGCATTTT
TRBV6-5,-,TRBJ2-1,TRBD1,CASSIGQGTYNEQFF,TGTGCCAGCAGCATCGGACAGGGCACCTACAATGAGCAGTTCTTC
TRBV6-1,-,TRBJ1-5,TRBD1,CASSEAVVTGAGQPQHF,TGTGCCAGCAGTGAAGCGGTGGTGACAGGGGCTGGGCAGCCCCAGCATTTT
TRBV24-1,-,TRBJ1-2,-,CATSDLRGGCGYTF,TGTGCCACCAGTGATTTGCGGGGGGGATGCGGCTACACCTTC
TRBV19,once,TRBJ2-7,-,CASSISGVKAKQYF,TGTGCCAGTAGTATATCCGGGGTCAAGGCGAAGCAGTACTTC
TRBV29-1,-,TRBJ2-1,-,CSVEAGGSHDEQFF,TGCAGCGTTGAAGCGGGTGGGAGTCATGATGAGCAGTTCTTC
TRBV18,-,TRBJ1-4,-,CASTKDRKNEKLFF,TGTGCCAGCACTAAAGACAGAAAGAATGAAAAACTGTTTTTT
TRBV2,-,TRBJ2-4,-,CASSESVRNIQYF,TGTGCCAGCAGTGAAAGCGTACGAAACATTCAGTACTTC
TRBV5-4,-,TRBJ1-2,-,CASTRDTLAANYGYTF,TGTGCCAGCACCCGGGACACCTTAGCGGCTAACTATGGCTACACCTTC
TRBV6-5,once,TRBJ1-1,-,CASSPRVSGNTEAFF,TGTGCCAGCAGTCCCAGGGTCTCGGGGAACACTGAAGCTTTCTTT
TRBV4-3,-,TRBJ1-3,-,CASSQDFKRNSGNTIYF,TGCGCCAGCAGCCAAGATTTTAAACGGAACTCTGGAAACACCATATATTTT
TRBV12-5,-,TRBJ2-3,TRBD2,CASGLGLAGVTDTQYF,TGTGCTAGTGGCCTCGGACTAGCGGGAGTTACGGATACGCAGTATTTT
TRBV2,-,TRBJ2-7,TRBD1,CASSGGTGTAYAQYF,TGTGCCAGCAGTGGCGGAACCGGGACAGCCTACGCGCAGTACTTC
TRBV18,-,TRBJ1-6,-,CASSPRGAINSPLHF,TGTGCCAGCTCACCACGGGGGGCCATAAATTCACCCCTCCACTTT
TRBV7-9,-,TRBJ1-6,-,CASSPGNSPLHF,TGTGCCAGCAGCCCAGGAAATTCACCCCTCCACTTT
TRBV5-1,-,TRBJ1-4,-,CASSPWVRQGGWTNEKLFF,TGCGCCAGCAGCCCTTGGGTGCGGCAGGGAGGGTGGACTAATGAAAAACTGTTTTTT
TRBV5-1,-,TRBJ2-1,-,CASSYSYNEQFF,TGCGCCAGCAGCTACTCCTACAATGAGCAGTTCTTC
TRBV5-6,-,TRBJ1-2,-,CASSLATGQNYGYTF,TGTGCCAGCAGCTTGGCTACCGGTCAGAACTATGGCTACACCTTC
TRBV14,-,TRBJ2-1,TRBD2,CASSQDRTSGGANNEQFF,TGTGCCAGCAGCCAAGATAGGACTAGCGGGGGGGCTAATAATGAGCAGTTCTTC
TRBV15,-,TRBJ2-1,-,CATSTSDNEQFF,TGTGCCACCAGTACCAGCGACAATGAGCAGTTCTTC
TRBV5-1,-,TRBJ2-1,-,CASSLRGGGHNEQFF,TGCGCCAGCAGCTTGAGGGGAGGGGGCCACAATGAGCAGTTCTTC
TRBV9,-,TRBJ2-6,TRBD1,CASSSGTGISGANVLTF,TGTGCCAGCAGCTCCGGGACAGGGATTTCTGGGGCCAACGTCCTGACTTTC
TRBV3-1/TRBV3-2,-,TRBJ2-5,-,CASSQGTGKGETQYF,TGTGCCAGCAGCCAAGGTACAGGGAAGGGAGAGACCCAGTACTTC
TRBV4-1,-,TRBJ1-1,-,CASSQETYPGRTEAFF,TGCGCCAGCAGCCAAGAAACGTATCCAGGGCGAACTGAAGCTTTCTTT
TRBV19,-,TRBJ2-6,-,CASSTPLAGLSGANVLTF,TGTGCCAGTAGTACTCCCCTGGCAGGGCTCTCTGGGGCCAACGTCCTGACTTTC
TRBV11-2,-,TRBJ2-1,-,CASSYRGNEQFF,TGTGCCAGCAGCTATCGGGGCAATGAGCAGTTCTTC
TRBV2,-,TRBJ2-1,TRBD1,CASSGQGRSSYNEQFF,TGTGCCAGCAGTGGACAGGGACGGAGCTCCTACAATGAGCAGTTCTTC
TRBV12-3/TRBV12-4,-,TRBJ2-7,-,CASSLNSNYEQYF,TGTGCCAGCAGTTTAAACAGTAACTACGAGCAGTACTTC
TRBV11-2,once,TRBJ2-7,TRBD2,CASSLVGRLADSSYEQYF,TGTGCCAGCAGCTTAGTGGGCCGACTAGCGGATAGCTCCTACGAGCAGTACTTC
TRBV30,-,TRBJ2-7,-,CAWSSGTRSQYF,TGTGCCTGGAGTTCCGGGACACGGAGTCAGTACTTC
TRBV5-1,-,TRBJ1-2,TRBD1,CASQPTGGADYGYTF,TGCGCCAGCCAACCGACAGGGGGCGCTGACTATGGCTACACCTTC
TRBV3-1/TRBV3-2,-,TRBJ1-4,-,CASSQGGELFF,TGTGCCAGCAGCCAAGGAGGAGAACTGTTTTTT
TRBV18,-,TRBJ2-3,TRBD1,CASSPTTGFGGTDTQYF,TGTGCCAGCTCACCAACGACAGGGTTCGGGGGCACAGATACGCAGTATTTT
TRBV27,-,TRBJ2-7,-,CASSLEADEQYF,TGTGCCAGCAGTTTGGAGGCCGACGAGCAGTACTTC
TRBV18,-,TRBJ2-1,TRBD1,CASSPLARGQDEQFF,TGTGCCAGCTCACCACTCGCCAGGGGACAGGATGAGCAGTTCTTC
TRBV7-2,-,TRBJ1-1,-,CASSSGTPSREAFF,TGTGCCAGCAGCTCCGGGACGCCCTCGCGGGAAGCTTTCTTT
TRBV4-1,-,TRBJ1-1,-,CASSQGGVVRSPRTEAFF,TGCGCCAGCAGCCAAGGAGGGGTCGTTCGAAGTCCCAGGACTGAAGCTTTCTTT
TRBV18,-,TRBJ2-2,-,CASSPPGQGGALNTGELFF,TGTGCCAGCTCACCACCGGGGCAGGGCGGGGCACTGAACACCGGGGAGCTGTTTTTT
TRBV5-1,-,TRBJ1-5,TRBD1,CASRTGTGDNQPQHF,TGCGCCAGCAGGACCGGGACAGGGGACAATCAGCCCCAGCATTTT